Included here is one T cell receptor beta chain sequence, with context. Its target is unknown. The CDR3 consists of 14 residues. Germline values: CDR1 LGHNA, CDR2 YSLEER. Between the trimmed V and J ends, which lost 1 base and 4 bases, there was a span of 10 bases. The entry originates in a study of cytomegalovirus exposure and HLA in healthy donors. Libraries were prepared by immunoSEQ multiplex PCR; TCRdb keeps only in-frame clonotypes and omits some of them. The sample records around 130,000 clones, just under 90% being singletons. The donors were members of the validation cohort comprising approximately 120 subjects, separate from the approximately 630-subject first cohort. Broader study findings: Researchers counted 164 TCR beta chains as cytomegalovirus-associated. Across donors, most TCRs were seen rarely, yet some public ones were widespread. Among the CMV-associated chains, three were confirmed in vitro as specific for CMV antigens.

Material for sequencing was PBMCs. The TCR comes from a man aged 25 to 40 in good health and CMV-seronegative. V usage is TRBV4-3 and J usage is TRBJ1-2; perhaps TRBD1 as D (5 bases). CDR3 residues: CASSQVGGGYGYTF. The CDR3 DNA is TGCGCCAGCAGCCAAGTGGGGGGAGGCTATGGCTACACCTTC.